This passage covers 5 T cell receptor beta chains from one sample sequenced in a study of T cells after yellow fever vaccination. TCRdb analysed the 5' RACE reads with MiXCR anew, one entry per CDR3 protein. The table lists around 590,000 distinct CDR3 sequences, 9% to 15% of them singletons. Sequencing used PBMCs, obtained on the day of the yellow fever booster vaccination. The receptors come from a young man who received the YFV17D yellow fever vaccine.

In its sample, this clonotype was seen a few times. V is TRBV20-1 and J is TRBJ2-7; TRBD2 might be the D (5 bases). The CDR3 is 13 residues long. The V end was cut by 3 bases, the J end by 2 bases, with 11 bases between. In germline, CDR1 is DFQATT, CDR2 SNEGSKA (reference sequence). The CDR3 loop reads CSASRTQAYEQYF. CDR3 nucleotides: TGCAGTGCTAGCCGGACTCAAGCCTACGAGCAGTACTTC.

This clonotype was recorded a few times. The rearrangement links TRBV6-5 to TRBJ2-6; D not certain. V lost 0 bases, J lost 2 bases, and 8 bases lay in between. The length of the CDR3 is 16 residues. Per the germline V gene, CDR1 is MNHEY and CDR2 is SVGAGI. The CDR3 DNA is TGTGCCAGCAGTTACTCCCCCAACCCTGGGGCCAACGTCCTGACTTTC. It yields the protein CASSYSPNPGANVLTF.

This clonotype came up once. The genes are TRBV20-1 and TRBJ2-1, with D hard to call. Germline values: CDR1 DFQATT, CDR2 SNEGSKA (reference sequence). Trimming removed 1 base from V and 5 bases from J, with 9 bases in between. The CDR3 extends over 13 amino acids. CDR3 DNA: TGCAGTGCTAGAGCCGGTCGGCACAATGAGCAGTTCTTC. Protein: CSARAGRHNEQFF.

This clonotype has only a few counts. The rearrangement uses TRBV7-2 and TRBJ2-7, with D hard to call. This CDR3 comprises 15 residues. CDR1 and CDR2 from the germline V gene are SGHTA and FQGNSA. With 1 base removed from V and 3 bases from J, the gap between germline ends came to 13 bases. The CDR3 DNA follows: TGTGCCAGCAGCTTAGTCTCCTCTGCGGACTACGAGCAGTACTTC. Its protein product is CASSLVSSADYEQYF.

V usage is TRBV2 and J usage is TRBJ2-1, with 9 bases that match TRBD1. J gave up 5 bases and V 8 bases, and 10 bases lay outside the gene matches. Germline-derived CDR1 and CDR2 are SNHLY and FYNNEI. The CDR3 covers 15 residues. The CDR3 here is CASSFDRGGHNEQFF. The DNA for the CDR3 is TGTGCCAGCTCGTTCGACAGGGGGGGGCACAATGAGCAGTTCTTC.